The present entry profiles one T cell receptor (beta chain) with its context. The antigen remains undetermined. The data originate from a study of T cell responses to AZD1222 COVID-19 vaccine. Study summary: Both about-4-week and about-12-week second-dose recipients were combined.

TCRdb keeps only in-frame clones here, not all; method: immunoSEQ multiplex PCR. The table has approximately 110,000 clones, about nine tenths seen once. Study outcomes and limitations: The donor group comprised mostly white British people and more females; the analysis possibly underestimated clonal diversity. CD4 TCRs associated with vaccination spanned spike, dominating at 160-218 and 743-854. The study reported that nearly half of spike-specific TCRs target unmutated variant regions.

Losses at the gene ends were 4 bases for V and 4 bases for J; bases not matched to a gene: 11. Germline loops: CDR1 SGHDT, CDR2 YYEEEE. This CDR3 contains 16 residues. The material sequenced was peripheral blood, taken on day 0 of AZD1222 vaccination. The TCR sequence derives from an adult in good health. The chain uses TRBV5-6 and TRBJ1-2; TRBD1 matches 9 bases. The CDR3 DNA is TGTGCCAGCAGCGGGTACCGGGACAGGGCCTCCTATGGCTACACCTTC. Translation gives CASSGYRDRASYGYTF.